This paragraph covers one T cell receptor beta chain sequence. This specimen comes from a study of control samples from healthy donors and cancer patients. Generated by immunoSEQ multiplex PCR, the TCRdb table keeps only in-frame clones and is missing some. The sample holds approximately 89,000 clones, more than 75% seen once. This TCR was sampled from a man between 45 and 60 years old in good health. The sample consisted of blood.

CDR3 sequence (DNA): TGTGCCTGGAGTGGGGGTCAGGTTTTCAATCAGCCCCAGCATTTT. The encoded protein is CAWSGGQVFNQPQHF. The gene calls are TRBV30 and TRBJ1-5; no clear D. V was pared by 1 base and J by 3 bases, with 13 bases between. Germline V gene data show CDR1 as GTSNPN and CDR2 as SVGIG (reference sequence). The CDR3 totals 15 residues.